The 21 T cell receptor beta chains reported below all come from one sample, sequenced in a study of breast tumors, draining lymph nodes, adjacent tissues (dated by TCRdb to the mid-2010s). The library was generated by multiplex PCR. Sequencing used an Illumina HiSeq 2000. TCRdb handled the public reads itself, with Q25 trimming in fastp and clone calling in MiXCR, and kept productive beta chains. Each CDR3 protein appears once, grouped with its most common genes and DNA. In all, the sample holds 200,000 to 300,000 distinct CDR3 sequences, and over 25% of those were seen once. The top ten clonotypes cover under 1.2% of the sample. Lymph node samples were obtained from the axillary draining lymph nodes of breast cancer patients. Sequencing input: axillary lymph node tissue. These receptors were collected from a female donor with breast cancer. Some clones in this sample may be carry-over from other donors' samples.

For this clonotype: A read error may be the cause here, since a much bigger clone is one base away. CDR3 in DNA: TGTGCCAGCAGCCAAAACGGGAGCCGCACCGGGGAGCTGTTTTTT. Translation gives CASSQNGSRTGELFF. V usage is TRBV14 and J usage is TRBJ2-2; TRBD2 might be the D (6 bases). The V gene's germline CDR1 is SGHDN and CDR2 FVKESK. V lost 2 bases and J 4 bases, leaving 11 bases between the germline ends. The CDR3 is 15 amino acids.

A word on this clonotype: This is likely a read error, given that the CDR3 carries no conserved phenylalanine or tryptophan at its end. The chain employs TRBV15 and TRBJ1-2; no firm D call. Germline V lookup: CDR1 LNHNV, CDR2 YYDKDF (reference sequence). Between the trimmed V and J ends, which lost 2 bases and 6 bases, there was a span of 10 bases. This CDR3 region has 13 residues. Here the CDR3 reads CATSRTLRDGYTI. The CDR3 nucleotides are TGTGCCACCAGCAGAACCCTCCGGGATGGCTACACCATC.

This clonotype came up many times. The CDR3 nucleotides read TGTGCCAGCAGAGTGGGTGTTGACAGGGGAGAGTACGAGCAGTACTTC. This translates into CASRVGVDRGEYEQYF. The chain employs TRBV7-4 and TRBJ2-7, with TRBD1 matching 8 bases. Trimming removed 6 bases from V and 4 bases from J; junction bases left unmatched: 14. The V gene's germline CDR1 is SGHVT and CDR2 SQSDAQ. The CDR3 spans 16 residues.

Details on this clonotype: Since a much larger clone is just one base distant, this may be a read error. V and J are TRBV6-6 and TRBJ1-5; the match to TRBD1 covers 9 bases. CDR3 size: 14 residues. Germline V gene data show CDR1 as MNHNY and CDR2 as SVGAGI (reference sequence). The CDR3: CASSKQGAIQPRHF. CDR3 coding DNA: TGTGCCAGCAGCAAACAGGGGGCAATTCAGCCCCGGCATTTT.

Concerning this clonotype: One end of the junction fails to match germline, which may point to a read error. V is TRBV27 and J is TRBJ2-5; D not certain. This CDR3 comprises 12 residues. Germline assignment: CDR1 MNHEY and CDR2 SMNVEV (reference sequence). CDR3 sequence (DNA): TGTGCCGGCAGTAACCACCAAGAGACCCAGTACTTC. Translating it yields CAGSNHQETQYF.

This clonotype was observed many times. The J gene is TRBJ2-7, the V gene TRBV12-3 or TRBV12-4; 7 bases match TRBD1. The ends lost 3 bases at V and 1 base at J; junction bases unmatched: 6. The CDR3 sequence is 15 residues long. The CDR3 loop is CASSFDREISYEQYF. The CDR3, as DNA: TGTGCCAGCAGTTTCGACAGGGAGATTTCCTACGAGCAGTACTTC.

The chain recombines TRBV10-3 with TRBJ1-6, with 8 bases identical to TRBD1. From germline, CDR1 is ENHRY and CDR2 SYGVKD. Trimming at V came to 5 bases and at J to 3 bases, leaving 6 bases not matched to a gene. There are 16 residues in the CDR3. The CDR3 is CAISWTGRVYNSPLHF. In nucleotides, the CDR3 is TGTGCCATCAGTTGGACAGGGAGGGTCTATAATTCACCCCTCCACTTT.

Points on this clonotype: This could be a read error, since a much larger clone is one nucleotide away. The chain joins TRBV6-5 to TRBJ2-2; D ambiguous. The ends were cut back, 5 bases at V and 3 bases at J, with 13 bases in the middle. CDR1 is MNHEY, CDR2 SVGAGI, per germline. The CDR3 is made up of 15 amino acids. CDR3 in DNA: TGTGCCAGCAGTCACTTGCGCACCTACACCGGGGAGCTGTTTTTT. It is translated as CASSHLRTYTGELFF.

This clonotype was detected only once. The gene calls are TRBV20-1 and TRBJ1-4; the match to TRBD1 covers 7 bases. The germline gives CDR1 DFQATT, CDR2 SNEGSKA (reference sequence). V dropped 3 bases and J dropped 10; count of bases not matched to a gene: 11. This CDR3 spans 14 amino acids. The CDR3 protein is CSASYTGVAGKLFF. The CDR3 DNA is TGCAGTGCTAGTTACACAGGGGTTGCTGGAAAACTGTTTTTT.

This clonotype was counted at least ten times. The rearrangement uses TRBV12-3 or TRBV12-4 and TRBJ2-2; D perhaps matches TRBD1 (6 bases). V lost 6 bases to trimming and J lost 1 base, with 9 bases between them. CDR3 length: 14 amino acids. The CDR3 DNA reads TGTGCCAGCAGCTGGACAGTGAACACCGGGGAGCTGTTTTTT. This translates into CASSWTVNTGELFF.

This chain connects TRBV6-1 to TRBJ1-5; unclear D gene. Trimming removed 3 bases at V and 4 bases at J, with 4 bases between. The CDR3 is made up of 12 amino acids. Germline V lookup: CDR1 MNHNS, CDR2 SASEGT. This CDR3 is CASSEWNQPQHF. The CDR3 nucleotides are TGTGCCAGCAGTGAGTGGAATCAGCCCCAGCATTTT.

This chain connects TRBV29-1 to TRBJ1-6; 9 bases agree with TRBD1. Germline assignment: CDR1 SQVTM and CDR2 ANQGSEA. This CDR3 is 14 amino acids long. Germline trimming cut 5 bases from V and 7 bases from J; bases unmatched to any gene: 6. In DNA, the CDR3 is TGCAGCGTTAGGATCGGACAGGGGAATTCACCCCTCCACTTT. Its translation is CSVRIGQGNSPLHF.

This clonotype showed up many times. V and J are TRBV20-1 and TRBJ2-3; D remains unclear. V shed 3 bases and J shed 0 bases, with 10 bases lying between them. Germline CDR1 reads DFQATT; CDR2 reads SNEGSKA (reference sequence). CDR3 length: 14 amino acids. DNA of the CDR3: TGCAGTGCTAGGAACCAACCTAGCACAGATACGCAGTATTTT. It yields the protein CSARNQPSTDTQYF.

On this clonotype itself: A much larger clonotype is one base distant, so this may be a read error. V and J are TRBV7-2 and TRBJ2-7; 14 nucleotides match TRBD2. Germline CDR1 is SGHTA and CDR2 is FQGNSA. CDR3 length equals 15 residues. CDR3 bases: TGTGCCAGCAGCCGTGGGACTAGCGGGAGAAACGAGCAGCACTTC. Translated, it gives CASSRGTSGRNEQHF.

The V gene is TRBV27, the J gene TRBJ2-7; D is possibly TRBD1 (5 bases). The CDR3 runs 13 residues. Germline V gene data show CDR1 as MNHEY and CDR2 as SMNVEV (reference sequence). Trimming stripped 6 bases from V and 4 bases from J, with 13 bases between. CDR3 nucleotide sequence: TGTGCCAGCAGGATCTCAGGGTCTTACGAGCAGTACTTC. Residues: CASRISGSYEQYF.

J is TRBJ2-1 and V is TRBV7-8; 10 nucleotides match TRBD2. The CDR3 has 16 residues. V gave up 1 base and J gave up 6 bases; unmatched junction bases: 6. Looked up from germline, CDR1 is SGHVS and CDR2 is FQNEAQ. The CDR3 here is CASSLDSGTSVNEQFF. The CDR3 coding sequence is TGTGCCAGCAGCTTAGACTCCGGGACTAGCGTCAATGAGCAGTTCTTC.

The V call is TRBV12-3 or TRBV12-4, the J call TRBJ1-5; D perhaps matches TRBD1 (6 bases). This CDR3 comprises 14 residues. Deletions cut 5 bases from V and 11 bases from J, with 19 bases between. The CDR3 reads CASSPGQPTTAQHF. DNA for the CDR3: TGTGCCAGCAGTCCCGGACAGCCGACGACAGCCCAGCATTTT.

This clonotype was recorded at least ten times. The CDR3 bases are TGCAGTGCTAGGGGGTACAATGAGCAGTTCTTC. Amino acid sequence: CSARGYNEQFF. V gene TRBV20-1 combines with J gene TRBJ2-1, with unresolved D. The ends were cut back, 3 bases at V and 4 bases at J, with 4 bases in the middle. From germline, CDR1 is DFQATT and CDR2 SNEGSKA (reference sequence). The CDR3 sequence is 11 residues long.

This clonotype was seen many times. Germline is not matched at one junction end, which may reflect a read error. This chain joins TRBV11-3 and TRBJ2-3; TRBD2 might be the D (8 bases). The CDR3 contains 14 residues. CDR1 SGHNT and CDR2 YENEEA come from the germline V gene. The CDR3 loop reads CASSLDSGGGQRDF. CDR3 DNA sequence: TGTGCCAGCAGCTTAGATTCGGGGGGGGGACAGCGCGATTTT.

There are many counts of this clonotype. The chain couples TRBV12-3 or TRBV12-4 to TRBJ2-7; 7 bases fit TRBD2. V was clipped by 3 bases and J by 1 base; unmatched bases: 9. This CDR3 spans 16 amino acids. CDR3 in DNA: TGTGCCAGCAGTTTGGGGAGCGGCGGGGGATCCTACGAGCAGTACTTC. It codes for CASSLGSGGGSYEQYF.

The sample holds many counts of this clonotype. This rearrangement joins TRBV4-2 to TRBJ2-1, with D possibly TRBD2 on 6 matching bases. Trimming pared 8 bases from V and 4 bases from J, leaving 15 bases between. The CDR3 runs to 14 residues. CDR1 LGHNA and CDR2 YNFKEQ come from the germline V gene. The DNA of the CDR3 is TGTGCCAGCGGCCTGGGGACTGAGTACAATGAGCAGTTCTTC. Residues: CASGLGTEYNEQFF.